This is a list of T cell receptor beta chains from one sample in a study of blood T cell repertoires in COVID-19. Profiled with immunoSEQ multiplex PCR; TCRdb holds only in-frame clones, not every one. The sample holds some 190,000 clones, less than 85% seen once. Material: peripheral blood. Receptor source: a woman over 75 with active or convalescent COVID-19. Each CDR3 is given with its conserved first and last residue. The order of the fields is V gene, clone size, D gene, J gene, CDR3 protein, CDR3 DNA. D genes are given only for firm matches. Clone size is shown for a subset of rows, as once, few, many or a class of expanded clone.

TRBV28	NA	NA	TRBJ2-1	CASSVPGVAVNEQFF	TGTGCCAGCAGTGTCCCGGGAGTAGCGGTCAATGAGCAGTTCTTC
TRBV10-3	NA	NA	TRBJ2-1	CAISESTAVDEQFF	TGTGCCATCAGTGAGTCTACGGCGGTAGATGAGCAGTTCTTC
TRBV19	few	NA	TRBJ1-5	CASSIGQNSNQPQHF	TGTGCCAGTAGTATAGGTCAGAATAGCAATCAGCCCCAGCATTTT
TRBV24-1	NA	TRBD1	TRBJ2-7	CATSDLLRDRGSSEQYF	TGTGCCACCAGTGATTTACTCCGGGACAGGGGCTCTTCCGAGCAGTACTTC
TRBV19	NA	TRBD2	TRBJ2-7	CASNEVAGGPYEQYF	TGTGCCAGTAACGAAGTAGCGGGAGGACCCTACGAGCAGTACTTC
TRBV5-1	NA	TRBD1	TRBJ1-3	CASSPGRGPLSSGNTIYF	TGCGCCAGCAGCCCCGGCAGGGGGCCACTTTCCTCTGGAAACACCATATATTTT
TRBV3-1/TRBV3-2	NA	NA	TRBJ1-1	CASSQARGNTEAFF	TGTGCCAGCAGCCAAGCACGGGGGAACACTGAAGCTTTCTTT
TRBV5-1	NA	NA	TRBJ1-1	CASSLAPDRLGLVGAFF	TGCGCCAGCAGCTTGGCCCCTGACAGGCTTGGGCTTGTCGGCGCTTTCTTT
TRBV28	NA	NA	TRBJ2-7	CASSKGLLPNQYF	TGTGCCAGCAGCAAGGGACTGCTTCCGAATCAGTACTTC
TRBV28	NA	NA	TRBJ1-1	CASSSGEGLKAFF	TGTGCCAGCAGTTCCGGGGAAGGCCTAAAAGCTTTCTTT
TRBV19	NA	TRBD1	TRBJ1-4	CASSIWDSLNEKLFF	TGTGCCAGTAGTATTTGGGACAGCTTAAATGAAAAACTGTTTTTT
TRBV5-1	NA	TRBD1	TRBJ1-3	CASSLRTGSSGNTIYF	TGCGCCAGCAGCCTCCGGACAGGGAGCTCTGGAAACACCATATATTTT
TRBV3-1/TRBV3-2	NA	NA	TRBJ1-2	CASSQELGTRRWTF	TGTGCCAGCAGCCAAGAGCTGGGGACACGGAGGTGGACCTTC
TRBV3-1/TRBV3-2	few	TRBD1	TRBJ1-1	CASSQGQGFSEAFF	TGTGCCAGCAGCCAAGGACAGGGGTTTTCTGAAGCTTTCTTT
TRBV9	once	NA	TRBJ1-3	CASSSARRSSGNTIYF	TGTGCCAGCAGCTCAGCTCGGCGGAGCTCTGGAAACACCATATATTTT
TRBV5-4	NA	TRBD2	TRBJ2-3	CASSPPGLAEGDTQYF	TGTGCCAGCAGCCCTCCGGGACTAGCGGAGGGAGATACGCAGTATTTT
TRBV19	NA	NA	TRBJ1-5	CASSNGRVLEQPQHF	TGTGCCAGTAGTAACGGCAGGGTTTTGGAGCAGCCCCAGCATTTT
TRBV11-2	NA	TRBD1	TRBJ2-7	CASSLIGTGSNEQYF	TGTGCCAGCAGCTTAATAGGGACAGGGAGCAACGAGCAGTACTTC
TRBV19	NA	TRBD1	TRBJ1-2	CASSTRGQGAWGYTF	TGTGCCAGTAGTACGAGGGGACAGGGGGCTTGGGGCTACACCTTC
TRBV5-1	once	TRBD1	TRBJ1-1	CASSPGQAAEAFF	TGCGCCAGCAGCCCCGGACAGGCCGCTGAAGCTTTCTTT
TRBV5-1	NA	NA	TRBJ2-7	CASSPGQFLLSYEQYF	TGCGCCAGCAGCCCAGGACAGTTCCTCCTATCCTACGAGCAGTACTTC
TRBV19	NA	NA	TRBJ2-1	CASSYGITTYNEQFF	TGTGCCAGTAGTTATGGTATCACAACCTACAATGAGCAGTTCTTC
TRBV28	NA	NA	TRBJ1-1	CASSLQTTEAFF	TGTGCCAGCAGTTTACAGACAACTGAAGCTTTCTTT
TRBV9	NA	TRBD1	TRBJ2-2	CASSPTPQGNGELFF	TGTGCCAGCAGCCCGACGCCACAGGGGAACGGGGAGCTGTTTTTT
TRBV3-1/TRBV3-2	NA	NA	TRBJ1-1	CASSQGGRRSTEAFF	TGTGCCAGCAGCCAAGGAGGGCGGAGGAGCACTGAAGCTTTCTTT
TRBV6-6	once	NA	TRBJ2-2	CASSPNTGELFF	TGTGCCAGCAGCCCTAACACCGGGGAGCTGTTTTTT
TRBV15	NA	TRBD1	TRBJ2-7	CATSRLQGDGANEQYF	TGTGCCACCAGCAGATTACAGGGGGACGGGGCTAACGAGCAGTACTTC
TRBV4-2	NA	TRBD2	TRBJ2-1	CASSRQLAGVSNEQFF	TGTGCCAGCAGCCGACAACTAGCGGGAGTTAGCAATGAGCAGTTCTTC
TRBV7-9	NA	NA	TRBJ2-3	CASSRGGGEGTDTQYF	TGTGCCAGCAGCCGGGGTGGGGGCGAGGGCACAGATACGCAGTATTTT
TRBV28	few	NA	TRBJ1-1	CASRSRTEAFF	TGTGCCAGCAGGTCTAGGACTGAAGCTTTCTTT
TRBV6-6	NA	TRBD1	TRBJ1-6	CASRRTGTGALAPLHF	TGTGCCAGCAGACGGACCGGGACAGGGGCCCTAGCACCCCTCCACTTT
TRBV5-4	NA	NA	TRBJ1-3	CASSGTDSRSGNTIYF	TGTGCCAGCAGCGGAACAGACAGCCGCTCTGGAAACACCATATATTTT
TRBV10-2	few	TRBD2	TRBJ2-4	CASSAGTTGNIQYF	TGCGCCAGCAGCGCCGGGACTACCGGCAACATTCAGTACTTC
TRBV5-1	NA	TRBD1	TRBJ2-7	CASSLEGTGGKEYF	TGCGCCAGCAGCTTGGAGGGGACAGGGGGAAAGGAGTACTTC
TRBV2	NA	TRBD1	TRBJ1-2	CASSPDRGRAYGYTF	TGTGCCAGCAGTCCCGACAGGGGGAGGGCCTATGGCTACACCTTC
TRBV7-3	NA	NA	TRBJ1-1	CATKKTANTEAFF	TGTGCCACCAAGAAGACAGCGAACACTGAAGCTTTCTTT
TRBV6-5	NA	NA	TRBJ1-3	CASSYSDTISGNTIYF	TGTGCCAGCAGTTACTCGGACACCATCTCTGGAAACACCATATATTTT
TRBV5-8	NA	TRBD2	TRBJ2-3	CASSNRLASSTDTQYF	TGTGCCAGCAGCAACCGACTAGCGTCTAGCACAGATACGCAGTATTTT